The rows below give T cell receptor beta chains drawn from one sample of a study of CD8+ T cells in alopecia areata. The assay was immunoSEQ multiplex PCR, and TCRdb's table has in-frame clones only and misses some. This sample carries roughly 250,000 clones, under 80% of them seen once, and the ten largest clones take around 1.2%. This material consisted of CD4+ T cells sorted from blood, taken at week 0. The receptors were sampled from a human donor with alopecia areata. The CDR3 runs from the conserved cysteine through the conserved F or W. The D gene is left open where the match is weak. Only some rows state a clone size, as once, few, many or a class for expanded clones.

J: TRBJ2-7; size: .; V: TRBV20-1; D: .; CDR3: CSARGGYEQYF; DNA: TGCAGTGCTAGAGGGGGCTACGAGCAGTACTTC
J: TRBJ1-1; size: .; V: TRBV7-9; D: .; CDR3: CASGDRTFF; DNA: TGTGCCAGCGGGGATAGGACTTTCTTT
J: TRBJ2-1; size: few; V: TRBV30; D: .; CDR3: CAYGQSYNEQFF; DNA: TGTGCCTACGGACAGTCCTACAATGAGCAGTTCTTC
J: TRBJ2-5; size: .; V: TRBV7-2; D: .; CDR3: CASTLGGPVGETQYF; DNA: TGTGCCAGCACCTTAGGCGGGCCGGTAGGGGAGACCCAGTACTTC
J: TRBJ2-7; size: once; V: TRBV29-1; D: .; CDR3: CSVVERALGWEQYF; DNA: TGCAGCGTTGTCGAGAGGGCCCTAGGGTGGGAGCAGTACTTC
J: TRBJ1-2; size: .; V: TRBV30; D: TRBD1; CDR3: CAWSVRGQGGGYTF; DNA: TGTGCCTGGAGTGTACGGGGACAGGGTGGCGGCTACACCTTC
J: TRBJ2-2; size: few; V: TRBV4-3; D: .; CDR3: CASSQVRGGELFF; DNA: TGCGCCAGCAGCCAAGTGAGAGGCGGGGAGCTGTTTTTT
J: TRBJ1-1; size: once; V: TRBV29-1; D: .; CDR3: CSVQRSANTEAFF; DNA: TGCAGCGTCCAAAGGAGCGCGAACACTGAAGCTTTCTTT
J: TRBJ2-7; size: few; V: TRBV7-8; D: .; CDR3: CASRTQPISYEQYF; DNA: TGTGCCAGCAGAACCCAACCGATCTCCTACGAGCAGTACTTC
J: TRBJ1-1; size: .; V: TRBV30; D: .; CDR3: CAWKIGLRRKLNTEAFF; DNA: TGTGCCTGGAAGATCGGCCTCCGACGAAAGTTGAACACTGAAGCTTTCTTT